The 10 T cell receptor beta chains below were found in one sample sequenced in a study of blood T cell repertoires in COVID-19 (dated by TCRdb to 2018 to 2020). The library was prepared using the immunoSEQ multiplex PCR assay. TCRdb carries this immuneACCESS record with in-frame sequences only. Its versions omit some clonotypes, under half of them owing to an unresolved V gene in the studies checked, with the rest unexplained. In this sample the table shows about 230,000 clones, roughly 85% of which occur a single time. Of the sample, around 0.98% is held by the ten largest clones. The sequenced sample consisted of peripheral blood. The receptors were sampled from a man aged 35-49 years with acute or convalescent COVID-19.

This rearrangement joins TRBV6-1 to TRBJ2-3, with D possibly TRBD2 on 7 matching bases. Trimming pared 4 bases from V and 6 bases from J, leaving 20 bases between. The CDR3 contains 16 residues. The germline V gene encodes CDR1 MNHNS and CDR2 SASEGT. For the CDR3, the DNA is TGTGCCAGCAGTGGCCGGGGGGCGGGGCGCCCCGATACGCAGTATTTT. This sequence encodes CASSGRGAGRPDTQYF.

The V and J genes are TRBV5-6 and TRBJ2-1; 13 bases map to TRBD2. Germline V gene data show CDR1 as SGHDT and CDR2 as YYEEEE. The CDR3 covers 15 residues. With 2 bases clipped from V and 9 bases from J, the junction kept 5 bases outside the gene matches. The CDR3 is CASSFRTSGGVEQFF. The CDR3 nucleotides read TGTGCCAGCAGCTTTAGGACTAGCGGGGGAGTTGAGCAGTTCTTC.

This chain connects TRBV7-2 to TRBJ1-1, with no clear D. CDR1 and CDR2 from the germline V gene are SGHTA and FQGNSA. The CDR3 is 13 residues long. Trimming pared 5 bases from V and 8 bases from J, leaving 15 bases between. CDR3 sequence (DNA): TGTGCCAGCAGCCTAAATCTCGGGAGAGAAGCTTTCTTT. This translates into CASSLNLGREAFF.

J is TRBJ2-1 and V is TRBV6-1; D uncertain. This CDR3 has 15 residues. V lost 0 bases and J 0 bases, leaving 6 bases between the germline ends. The germline CDR1 and CDR2 sequences are MNHNS and SASEGT. The CDR3 loop reads CASSEAPSSYNEQFF. CDR3 DNA: TGTGCCAGCAGTGAAGCTCCCAGCTCCTACAATGAGCAGTTCTTC.

V and J are TRBV5-4 and TRBJ1-1, with a weak D call TRBD1 (6 bases). The CDR3 spans 16 residues. Trimming cost V 1 base and J 0 bases, with 13 bases left between them. Per germline, CDR1 SGHNT and CDR2 YYREEE (reference sequence). DNA for the CDR3: TGTGCCAGCAGCTTGTCAGGGGCCTTAATGAACACTGAAGCTTTCTTT. This encodes CASSLSGALMNTEAFF.

The gene calls are TRBV6-5 and TRBJ2-2; TRBD2 agrees at 11 bases. The CDR3 contains 15 residues. J gave up 7 bases and V 8 bases, and 9 bases lay outside the gene matches. Germline CDR1 reads MNHEY; CDR2 reads SVGAGI. The DNA for the CDR3 is TGTGCCAGCCTAGGGACTAGCGGTTATAACGGGGAGCTGTTTTTT. Protein product: CASLGTSGYNGELFF.

V is TRBV6-5 and J is TRBJ1-5, with D perhaps matching TRBD1 (6 bases). V lost 2 bases and J 7 bases, leaving 12 bases between the germline ends. This CDR3 is 14 amino acids long. Germline V gene sequence: CDR1 MNHEY, CDR2 SVGAGI. CDR3 in amino acids: CASSYRGGGQPQHF. DNA of the CDR3: TGTGCCAGCAGTTACCGAGGGGGAGGGCAGCCCCAGCATTTT.

The chain joins TRBV4-3 to TRBJ2-1; D is unclear. V lost 4 bases, J lost 6 bases, and 10 bases lay in between. Germline V gene sequence: CDR1 LGHNA, CDR2 YSLEER. This CDR3 is 13 amino acids long. CDR3 bases: TGCGCCAGCAGCCCAGAGAGGTTCAATGAGCAGTTCTTC. Encoded protein: CASSPERFNEQFF.

A single count supports this clone. The chain joins TRBV2 to TRBJ2-7; no clear D. The CDR3 covers 13 residues. Trimming stripped 2 bases from V and 2 bases from J, with 7 bases between. CDR1 is SNHLY and CDR2 is FYNNEI in the germline V gene. The CDR3 reads CASSEFQTYEQYF. CDR3 bases: TGTGCCAGCAGTGAATTTCAAACCTACGAGCAGTACTTC.

The chain carries TRBV7-2 and TRBJ2-3; TRBD2 is a possible D gene (6 bases). The V gene lost 6 bases and the J gene lost 4 bases, with 23 bases spanning the gap. Looked up from germline, CDR1 is SGHTA and CDR2 is FQGNSA. The CDR3 loop spans 17 amino acids. CDR3 sequence: CASSLRGPERRADTQYF. The DNA for the CDR3 is TGTGCCAGCAGTCTACGAGGACCCGAACGGAGGGCAGATACGCAGTATTTT.